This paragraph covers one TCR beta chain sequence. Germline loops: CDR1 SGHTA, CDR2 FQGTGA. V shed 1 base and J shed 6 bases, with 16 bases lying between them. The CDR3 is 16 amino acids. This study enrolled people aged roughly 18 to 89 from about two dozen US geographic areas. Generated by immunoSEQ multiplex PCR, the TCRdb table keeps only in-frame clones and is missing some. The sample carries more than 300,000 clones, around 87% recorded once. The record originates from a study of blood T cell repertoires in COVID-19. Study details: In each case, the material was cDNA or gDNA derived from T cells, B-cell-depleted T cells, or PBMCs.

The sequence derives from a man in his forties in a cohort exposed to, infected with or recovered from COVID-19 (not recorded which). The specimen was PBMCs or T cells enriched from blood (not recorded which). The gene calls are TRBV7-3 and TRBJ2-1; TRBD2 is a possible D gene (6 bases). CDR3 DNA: TGTGCCAGCAGCTTAAGGGCTAGCGAGGGCGGCAATGAGCAGTTCTTC. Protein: CASSLRASEGGNEQFF.